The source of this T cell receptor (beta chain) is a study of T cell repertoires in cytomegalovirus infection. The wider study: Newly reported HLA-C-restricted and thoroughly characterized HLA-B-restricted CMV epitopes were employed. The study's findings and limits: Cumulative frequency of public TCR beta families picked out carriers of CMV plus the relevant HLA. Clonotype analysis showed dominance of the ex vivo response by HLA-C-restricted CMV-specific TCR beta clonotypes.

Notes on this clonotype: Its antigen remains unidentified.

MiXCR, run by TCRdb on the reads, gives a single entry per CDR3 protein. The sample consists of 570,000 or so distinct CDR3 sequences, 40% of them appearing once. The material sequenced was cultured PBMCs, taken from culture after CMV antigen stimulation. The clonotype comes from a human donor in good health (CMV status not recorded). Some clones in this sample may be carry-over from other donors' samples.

The CDR3 coding sequence is TGTGCCAGCAGTTCGGGGGGGGGCGGAACCGGGGAGCTGTTTTTT. This sequence encodes CASSSGGGGTGELFF. The chain recombines TRBV12-3 or TRBV12-4 with TRBJ2-2; 8 bases line up with TRBD2. V shed 4 bases and J 5 bases; nucleotides not matched to a gene: 6. This CDR3 region has 15 residues.